The 9 T cell receptor beta chains below were found in one sample sequenced in a study of cytomegalovirus exposure and HLA in healthy donors. Sequencing was performed with immunoSEQ multiplex PCR; in TCRdb, only in-frame clones are kept and a portion is missing. The sample carries approximately 170,000 clones, roughly nine tenths recorded once. The sample was PBMCs. The receptors here all came from a woman between 18 and 29 years old in good health and CMV-seropositive.

The chain has TRBV7-9 and TRBJ2-5; TRBD2 matches at 7 bases. Germline V gives CDR1 SEHNR, CDR2 FQNEAQ (reference sequence). CDR3 length: 15 amino acids. Germline trimming cut 5 bases from V and 5 bases from J; bases unmatched to any gene: 11. CDR3: CASSPPAGEWETQYF. CDR3 sequence (DNA): TGTGCCAGCAGCCCACCGGCGGGGGAATGGGAGACCCAGTACTTC.

V and J are TRBV6-1 and TRBJ2-2; D is undetermined. V lost 4 bases and J 3 bases, leaving 6 bases between the germline ends. The CDR3 has 13 residues. CDR1 is MNHNS and CDR2 is SASEGT in the germline V gene. The CDR3 spells CASSGVDTGELFF. CDR3 DNA sequence: TGTGCCAGCAGTGGCGTTGACACCGGGGAGCTGTTTTTT.

The chain uses TRBV7-9 and TRBJ2-5; 8 positions agree with TRBD1. The germline CDR1 and CDR2 sequences are SEHNR and FQNEAQ (reference sequence). The CDR3 runs to 15 residues. Trimming cost V 6 bases and J 0 bases; bases outside gene matches: 6. DNA for the CDR3: TGTGCCAGCAGTCTAGGACAGGGATACCAAGAGACCCAGTACTTC. Translating it yields CASSLGQGYQETQYF. Based on the CDR3 plus reference TRBV7-9 and TRBJ2-5, the full variable domain is DTGVSQNPRHKITKRGQNVTFRCDPISEHNRLYWYRQTLGQGPEFLTYFQNEAQLEKSRLLSDRFSAERPKGSFSTLEIQRTEQGDSAMYLCASSLGQGYQETQYFGPGTRLLVL.

This chain links TRBV7-9 with TRBJ1-4; D possibly corresponds to TRBD1 (6 bases). There are 14 residues in the CDR3. Trimming shortened V by 4 bases and J by 7 bases, and 13 bases separated the two germline ends. Germline V CDR1 and CDR2: SEHNR, FQNEAQ (reference sequence). CDR3 amino acids: CASSSQGLAEKLFF. Written as DNA, the CDR3 is TGTGCCAGCAGCTCACAGGGTTTGGCTGAAAAACTGTTTTTT.

This chain connects TRBV6-1 to TRBJ2-1, with 11 bases matching TRBD2. The CDR3 covers 16 residues. V shed 4 bases and J 2 bases; nucleotides not matched to a gene: 4. Germline values: CDR1 MNHNS, CDR2 SASEGT. CDR3 residues: CASSASSGGTYNEQFF. The CDR3 nucleotides read TGTGCCAGCAGTGCGTCTAGCGGGGGGACCTACAATGAGCAGTTCTTC.

This chain joins TRBV7-9 and TRBJ2-7; TRBD1 aligns across 8 bases. Germline CDR1 reads SEHNR; CDR2 reads FQNEAQ (reference sequence). With 5 bases clipped from V and 2 bases from J, the junction kept 5 bases outside the gene matches. This CDR3 contains 14 residues. As DNA, the CDR3 is TGTGCCAGCAGCCAGGACAGGGTCCCCTACGAGCAGTACTTC. This sequence encodes CASSQDRVPYEQYF. Combining the CDR3 with reference TRBV7-9 and TRBJ2-7 gives the whole variable domain DTGVSQNPRHKITKRGQNVTFRCDPISEHNRLYWYRQTLGQGPEFLTYFQNEAQLEKSRLLSDRFSAERPKGSFSTLEIQRTEQGDSAMYLCASSQDRVPYEQYFGPGTRLTVT.

This sequence joins TRBV28 and TRBJ1-5, with D possibly TRBD1 on 6 matching bases. The germline CDR1 and CDR2 sequences are MDHEN and SYDVKM. V lost 1 base, J lost 2 bases, and 18 bases lay in between. The CDR3 is made up of 18 amino acids. The CDR3 DNA reads as TGTGCCAGCAGTTTATCAGCTGGCAGGGGAAGTGGCAATCAGCCCCAGCATTTT. Translated: CASSLSAGRGSGNQPQHF.

V and J are TRBV7-9 and TRBJ2-2, with D tentatively TRBD2 (5 bases). Trimming removed 5 bases from V and 3 bases from J, with 22 bases in between. The length of the CDR3 is 18 residues. CDR1 is SEHNR and CDR2 is FQNEAQ in the germline V gene (reference sequence). The CDR3 DNA follows: TGTGCCAGCAGCCACGGGGTGAGGGTAGCGCGGGACACCGGGGAGCTGTTTTTT. Its translation: CASSHGVRVARDTGELFF.

A single count supports this clone. This chain links TRBV2 with TRBJ2-5; 12 nucleotides match TRBD2. The V and J ends lost 7 bases and 5 bases, in that order; junction bases with no gene match: 5. The CDR3 is made up of 14 amino acids. Germline lookup yields CDR1 SNHLY and CDR2 FYNNEI. CDR3 sequence: CASTWTSGVETQYF. The CDR3 coding sequence is TGTGCCAGCACCTGGACTAGCGGGGTGGAGACCCAGTACTTC.